This T cell receptor beta chain was captured in a study of PD-1 blockade in classical Hodgkin lymphoma. About the research overall: Patients received nivolumab 3 mg/kg intravenously every 2 weeks. General observations from the study: With CD4+ cells, TCR diversity rose significantly by C4D1, but not with CD8+ cells.

The method was immunoSEQ multiplex PCR; TCRdb's version includes in-frame clones alone and lacks a portion of them. The sample carries roughly 20,000 clones, around 75% recorded once. Germline V gene sequence: CDR1 ENHRY, CDR2 SYGVKD. V lost 10 bases and J 5 bases, leaving 20 bases between the germline ends. The length of the CDR3 is 14 residues. Time point reported: cycle 4 day 1 (C4D1), after six to seven weeks of nivolumab. Brentuximab vedotin exposure varied, and every patient relapsed after autologous stem cell transplantation. It was by magnetic negative selection that CD4+ T cells were purified from thawed PBMCs. With regard to this clone: Its antigen is unknown.

The J gene is TRBJ1-1, the V gene TRBV10-3; D might be TRBD1 (6 bases). The TCR sequence derives from a human donor with classical Hodgkin lymphoma. The sequencing here drew on CD4+ T cells from blood, taken before the fourth cycle of nivolumab. In DNA form, the CDR3 reads TGTGCCACCGGGGTAGGGGGTGGGAGGACTGAAGCTTTCTTT. This translates into CATGVGGGRTEAFF.